The rows below give T cell receptor beta chains drawn from one sample of a study of naive and memory T cell subsets. TCRdb used MiXCR to reprocess the UMI-ligation and nested PCR reads, holding one entry per CDR3 protein. The sample consists of under 40,000 distinct CDR3 sequences, 13% of them appearing once. Sequencing was performed on effector memory CD4+ T cells from blood. The source of these receptors is a human donor in good health. The CDR3 runs from the conserved cysteine through the conserved F or W. The D gene is left open where the match is weak. Clone size is not always given. Where it is, it says once, few, many or a class for expanded clones.

V,size,D,J,CDR3,DNA
TRBV30,few,TRBD2,TRBJ2-3,CAWTSGRSADTQYF,TGTGCCTGGACTAGCGGGAGGAGTGCAGATACGCAGTATTTT
TRBV19,.,TRBD1,TRBJ2-7,CASSRTGPYEQYF,TGTGCCAGTAGCAGGACAGGGCCCTACGAGCAGTACTTC
TRBV20-1,.,.,TRBJ2-3,CSAPQLPTQYF,TGCAGTGCCCCCCAACTCCCGACGCAGTATTTT
TRBV11-2,.,TRBD2,TRBJ2-3,CASSVAGGPTDTQYF,TGTGCCAGCAGCGTAGCGGGAGGGCCTACAGATACGCAGTATTTT
TRBV10-2,few,TRBD2,TRBJ2-3,CASSVAGGTDTQYF,TGCGCCAGCAGTGTTGCGGGAGGGACAGATACGCAGTATTTT
TRBV28,.,.,TRBJ2-6,CASSLVSGANVLTF,TGTGCCAGCAGTTTAGTCTCTGGGGCCAACGTCCTGACTTTC
TRBV7-2,many,TRBD1,TRBJ2-1,CASSPRTGSSEQFF,TGTGCCAGCAGCCCACGGACAGGGAGCAGTGAGCAGTTCTTC
TRBV20-1,many,.,TRBJ2-7,CSAPGAGPTYEQYF,TGCAGTGCTCCAGGGGCAGGCCCTACCTACGAGCAGTACTTC
TRBV28,.,.,TRBJ2-2,CASNPPGGTGELFF,TGTGCCAGCAATCCTCCCGGGGGCACCGGGGAGCTGTTTTTT
TRBV20-1,many,TRBD2,TRBJ2-2,CSARNPRTSGSGELFF,TGCAGTGCTAGAAATCCCAGGACTAGCGGGAGCGGGGAGCTGTTTTTT
TRBV5-1,few,TRBD2,TRBJ2-1,CASSRGTSGGSENEQFF,TGCGCCAGCAGCCGCGGGACTAGCGGAGGGTCCGAAAATGAGCAGTTCTTC
TRBV13,.,TRBD1,TRBJ2-6,CASSYGTGVSGANVLTF,TGTGCCAGCAGCTATGGGACAGGGGTTTCTGGGGCCAACGTCCTGACTTTC
TRBV5-1,few,TRBD2,TRBJ2-3,CASSFGLGGDTQYF,TGCGCCAGCAGCTTCGGACTAGGAGGAGATACGCAGTATTTT
TRBV18,.,.,TRBJ1-2,CASSPPNEFYGYTF,TGTGCCAGCTCACCACCGAATGAATTCTATGGCTACACCTTC
TRBV5-1,.,.,TRBJ1-5,CASSLSDYSNQPQHF,TGCGCCAGCAGCTTGAGTGATTATAGCAATCAGCCCCAGCATTTT
TRBV7-2,many,.,TRBJ1-1,CASSMTGNTEAFF,TGTGCCAGCAGCATGACAGGGAACACTGAAGCTTTCTTT
TRBV19,.,.,TRBJ1-1,CASSARGGLNTEAFF,TGTGCCAGTAGTGCACGAGGGGGTCTGAACACTGAAGCTTTCTTT
TRBV14,.,TRBD1,TRBJ2-4,CASSLGDRESGLAKNIQYF,TGTGCCAGCAGCCTTGGGGACAGGGAATCGGGGCTAGCCAAAAACATTCAGTACTTC
TRBV7-2,many,TRBD1,TRBJ2-7,CASSPRTGVLFEQYF,TGTGCCAGCAGCCCTCGGACAGGGGTCCTTTTCGAGCAGTACTTC
TRBV29-1,.,.,TRBJ1-1,CSVVRQSNTEAFF,TGCAGCGTTGTGCGGCAGTCCAACACTGAAGCTTTCTTT
TRBV27,.,TRBD1,TRBJ1-6,CASSPTDRGNSPLHF,TGTGCCAGCAGTCCGACGGACAGGGGTAATTCACCCCTCCACTTT
TRBV4-1,many,.,TRBJ1-5,CASSQQQGGNQPQHF,TGCGCCAGCAGCCAACAACAGGGTGGCAATCAGCCCCAGCATTTT
TRBV12-3/TRBV12-4,many,.,TRBJ2-1,CASSLMWENNEQFF,TGTGCCAGCAGTTTAATGTGGGAGAACAATGAGCAGTTCTTC
TRBV20-1,.,.,TRBJ2-2,CSASPGLGAGELFF,TGCAGTGCTAGTCCAGGGTTAGGGGCCGGGGAGCTGTTTTTT
TRBV29-1,.,.,TRBJ1-2,CSVDGGGWTYGYTF,TGCAGCGTTGACGGGGGGGGGTGGACTTATGGCTACACCTTC
TRBV7-9,many,.,TRBJ1-2,CASSRSGTAYGYTF,TGTGCCAGCAGCCGGTCCGGGACGGCCTATGGCTACACCTTC
TRBV6-2/TRBV6-3,.,.,TRBJ1-1,CASSYDLKTKDTEAFF,TGTGCCAGCAGTTACGACCTCAAAACAAAAGACACTGAAGCTTTCTTT
TRBV5-6,.,TRBD1,TRBJ2-2,CASTMDRGLNTGELFF,TGTGCCAGCACCATGGACAGGGGTCTAAACACCGGGGAGCTGTTTTTT
TRBV4-2,few,TRBD1,TRBJ2-7,CASSLTDRGDLEQYF,TGTGCCAGCAGCCTCACCGACAGGGGGGACCTGGAACAGTACTTC
TRBV28,many,TRBD2,TRBJ2-7,CASSLSAGVRGEQYF,TGTGCCAGCAGTTTATCTGCGGGGGTAAGGGGCGAGCAGTACTTC
TRBV29-1,.,TRBD1,TRBJ1-2,CSVGSGTGRYGYTF,TGCAGCGTGGGCTCCGGGACAGGGAGGTATGGCTACACCTTC
TRBV2,.,TRBD1,TRBJ1-2,CASSEMIQGADGYTF,TGTGCCAGCAGTGAAATGATACAGGGGGCGGACGGCTACACCTTC
TRBV21-1,.,.,TRBJ1-2,CASSPRDRSIYGYTF,TGTGCCAGCAGCCCCCGGGACAGGTCCATCTATGGCTACACCTTC
TRBV24-1,few,.,TRBJ2-5,CATSDSATETQYF,TGTGCCACCAGTGATTCCGCTACGGAGACCCAGTACTTC
TRBV7-2,few,.,TRBJ2-7,CASSPQGTSYEQYF,TGTGCCAGCAGCCCACAGGGCACTTCCTACGAGCAGTACTTC
TRBV2,once,.,TRBJ2-7,CASSEQGPYEQYF,TGTGCCAGCAGTGAACAGGGACCCTACGAGCAGTACTTC
TRBV28,.,.,TRBJ1-4,CASRGGAANEKLFF,TGTGCCAGCAGAGGCGGGGCCGCCAATGAAAAACTGTTTTTT
TRBV2,many,TRBD2,TRBJ2-3,CASSGGSGSADTQYF,TGTGCCAGCAGTGGGGGTAGCGGGAGTGCAGATACGCAGTATTTT
TRBV28,few,TRBD1,TRBJ2-1,CASSPLRKSDRGFFSYNEQFF,TGTGCCAGCAGTCCGCTCCGCAAGTCGGACAGGGGTTTTTTCTCCTACAATGAGCAGTTCTTC
TRBV7-2,.,TRBD1,TRBJ2-7,CASSFLQGVEQYF,TGTGCCAGCAGCTTTCTACAGGGGGTCGAGCAGTACTTC